In this sample, the clone carrying this T cell receptor (beta chain) turned up a few times. Isolated RNA was reverse transcribed in full, so expressed TCRB transcripts were sequenced. Sequenced by immunoSEQ multiplex PCR; TCRdb stores in-frame clones only, minus some. The sample contains approximately 250,000 clones, 12% to 15% of which appear only once. The data originate from a study of beta chain features in type 1 diabetes. This CDR3 is 15 amino acids long. Trimming took 0 bases from V and 9 from J, leaving 17 bases between them. CDR1 and CDR2 from the germline V gene are SNHLY and FYNNEI. The source is a woman in her 40s in good health. The source material was naive CD4+ T cells from blood. V is TRBV2 and J is TRBJ2-5; weak D call: TRBD1 (5 bases). The CDR3 region has the DNA TGTGCCAGCAGTGAAGCCCGGACAACCCATTGGGCCCAGTACTTC. Translated, it gives CASSEARTTHWAQYF. Based on the CDR3 plus reference TRBV2 and TRBJ2-5, the full variable domain is EPEVTQTPSHQVTQMGQEVILRCVPISNHLYFYWYRQILGQKVEFLVSFYNNEISEKSEIFDDQFSVERPDGSNFTLKIRSTKLEDSAMYFCASSEARTTHWAQYFGPGTRLLVL.